The next 14 T cell receptor beta chains were all read from a single sample in a study of identical twins. TCRdb processed the 5' RACE reads anew with MiXCR; each CDR3 protein has one entry. Among roughly 1.6 million distinct CDR3 sequences listed, about 32% were seen once. Sequenced material: cord blood. The receptors here all came from a newborn girl in good health.

This clonotype was picked up a small number of times. The chain is built from TRBV15 and TRBJ2-7; TRBD2 agrees at 8 bases. This CDR3 has 14 residues. J was trimmed by 4 bases and V by 3 bases; bases with no gene match: 5. Germline CDR1 and CDR2: LNHNV and YYDKDF (reference sequence). The CDR3 sequence: CATSSAGGLYEQYF. In DNA, the CDR3 is TGTGCCACCAGCAGCGCGGGAGGTCTTTACGAGCAGTACTTC.

The V call is TRBV3-1, the J call TRBJ2-2, with D possibly TRBD1 on 5 matching bases. The CDR3 extends over 19 amino acids. Per the germline V gene, CDR1 is LGHDT and CDR2 is YNNKEL (reference sequence). V shed 4 bases and J shed 1 base, with 22 bases lying between them. The CDR3 DNA reads as TGTGCCAGCAGCCCCCCTCCTTACAGGCTCTACCTGAACACCGGGGAGCTGTTTTTT. The encoded protein is CASSPPPYRLYLNTGELFF.

The rearrangement joins TRBV7-9 to TRBJ2-6; 7 bases are a match to TRBD1. The CDR3 length is 16 residues. CDR1 and CDR2 (germline): SEHNR, FQNEAQ (reference sequence). J lost 2 bases, V lost 4 bases, and 5 bases had no gene match. The CDR3 DNA follows: TGTGCCAGCAGCTCCAACGACAGGGCTGGGGCCAACGTCCTGACTTTC. This translates into CASSSNDRAGANVLTF.

This chain links TRBV6-2 or TRBV6-3 with TRBJ2-1; D not resolved. CDR1 is MNHEY and CDR2 is SVGEGT in the germline V gene. This CDR3 comprises 14 residues. The V and J ends lost 6 bases and 2 bases respectively, with 11 bases between them. The CDR3 loop is CASRVGSPYNEQFF. The CDR3 DNA reads TGTGCCAGCAGAGTAGGATCGCCCTACAATGAGCAGTTCTTC.

This chain connects TRBV19 to TRBJ2-3; 8 bases map to TRBD2. Germline-derived CDR1 and CDR2 are LNHDA and SQIVND (reference sequence). V trimming: 4 bases; J trimming: 0 bases; junction bases outside the gene matches: 15. CDR3 length: 19 residues. CDR3 sequence reads: CASSTVLSERGPSTDTQYF. CDR3 bases: TGTGCCAGTAGTACCGTCCTAAGCGAGCGGGGGCCGAGCACAGATACGCAGTATTTT.

This rearrangement joins TRBV7-9 to TRBJ1-1, with D unresolved. CDR3 length: 14 amino acids. Between the trimmed V and J ends, which lost 1 base and 8 bases, there was a span of 14 bases. CDR1 SEHNR and CDR2 FQNEAQ come from the germline V gene (reference sequence). The CDR3 coding sequence is TGTGCCAGCAGCTTAGTAAGTGAGGGCAGGGAAGCTTTCTTT. This translates into CASSLVSEGREAFF.

The sample holds one count of this clonotype. The chain couples TRBV7-2 to TRBJ2-1; 7 bases map to TRBD2. The CDR3 consists of 15 residues. Losses at the gene ends were 2 bases for V and 4 bases for J; bases not matched to a gene: 5. From germline, CDR1 is SGHTA and CDR2 FQGNSA. The CDR3 loop is CASSLITGGYNEQFF. The CDR3 nucleotides are TGTGCCAGCAGCTTAATAACGGGGGGTTACAATGAGCAGTTCTTC.

V gene TRBV2 combines with J gene TRBJ1-1; TRBD1 matches 7 bases. CDR1 and CDR2 from the germline V gene are SNHLY and FYNNEI. The ends lost 1 base at V and 0 bases at J; junction bases unmatched: 5. This CDR3 spans 16 amino acids. The CDR3 region has the DNA TGTGCCAGCAGTGAAGGATCGGACAGGTTGAACACTGAAGCTTTCTTT. This gives the protein CASSEGSDRLNTEAFF.

This clonotype was observed a few times. This chain links TRBV4-1 with TRBJ1-6; D unclear. Between the trimmed V and J ends, which lost 1 base and 4 bases, there was a span of 11 bases. From germline, CDR1 is MGHRA and CDR2 YSYEKL. The CDR3 length is 16 residues. The CDR3 sequence: CASSQGPGLYNSPLHF. The DNA for the CDR3 is TGCGCCAGCAGCCAAGGGCCCGGACTGTATAATTCACCCCTCCACTTT.

This clonotype was picked up a small number of times. This chain connects TRBV20-1 to TRBJ2-3; the D gene is possibly TRBD2 (6 bases). The germline CDR1 and CDR2 sequences are DFQATT and SNEGSKA (reference sequence). The CDR3 contains 13 residues. CDR3 amino acids: CKSRAPGADTQYF. The CDR3 DNA follows: TGCAAGTCGAGGGCTCCGGGGGCAGATACGCAGTATTTT.

This sequence joins TRBV18 and TRBJ1-5, with a possible D match to TRBD1 (6 bases). Trimming took off 1 base at V and 1 base at J, with 8 bases between the two ends. The CDR3 extends over 15 amino acids. Germline values: CDR1 KGHSH, CDR2 LQKENI. The CDR3 DNA follows: TGTGCCAGCTCACCACAACAGGGAAGCAATCAGCCCCAGCATTTT. Protein: CASSPQQGSNQPQHF.

The V and J genes are TRBV3-1 and TRBJ2-4; tentatively, D is TRBD1 (6 bases). The assigned J gene may be wrong: the sequence end matches TRBJ2-7 better. CDR3 length: 13 residues. Per germline, CDR1 LGHDT and CDR2 YNNKEL (reference sequence). This CDR3 is CASSREGGYEQYF. CDR3 DNA sequence: TGTGCCAGCAGCCGAGAAGGGGGCTACGAGCAGTACTTC.

This clonotype has only a few counts. V is TRBV6-1 and J is TRBJ2-7, with no clear D. The length of the CDR3 is 13 residues. Germline assignment: CDR1 MNHNS and CDR2 SASEGT. Trimming cost V 9 bases and J 0 bases, with 12 bases left between them. CDR3 region: CASNARLSYEQYF. The CDR3 nucleotides are TGTGCCAGTAATGCGAGGCTCTCCTACGAGCAGTACTTC.

This sequence joins TRBV15 and TRBJ2-7, with D uncertain. Germline V gene sequence: CDR1 LNHNV, CDR2 YYDKDF (reference sequence). This CDR3 comprises 15 residues. Trimming cost V 1 base and J 1 base, with 11 bases left between them. Here the CDR3 reads CATSRVPTPSYEQYF. CDR3 bases: TGTGCCACCAGCAGAGTACCAACTCCATCCTACGAGCAGTACTTC.